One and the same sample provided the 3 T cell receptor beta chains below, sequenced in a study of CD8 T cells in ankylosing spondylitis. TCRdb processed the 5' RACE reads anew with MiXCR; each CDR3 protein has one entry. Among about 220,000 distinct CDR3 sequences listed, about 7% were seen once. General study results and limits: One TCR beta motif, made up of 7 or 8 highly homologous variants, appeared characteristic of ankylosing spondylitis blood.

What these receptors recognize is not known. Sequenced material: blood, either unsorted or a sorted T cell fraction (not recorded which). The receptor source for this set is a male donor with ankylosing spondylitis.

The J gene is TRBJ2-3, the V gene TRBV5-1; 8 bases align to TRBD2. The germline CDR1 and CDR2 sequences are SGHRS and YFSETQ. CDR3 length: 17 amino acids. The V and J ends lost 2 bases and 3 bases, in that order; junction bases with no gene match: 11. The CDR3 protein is CASSFSTRGGLTDTQYF. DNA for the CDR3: TGCGCCAGCAGCTTTTCAACACGGGGGGGCCTAACAGATACGCAGTATTTT.

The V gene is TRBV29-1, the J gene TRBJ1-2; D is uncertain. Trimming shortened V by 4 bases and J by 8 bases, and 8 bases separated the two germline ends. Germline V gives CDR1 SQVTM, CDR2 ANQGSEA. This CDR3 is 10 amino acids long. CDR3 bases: TGCAGCGTTGGGTCGCGAGGCTACACCTTC. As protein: CSVGSRGYTF.

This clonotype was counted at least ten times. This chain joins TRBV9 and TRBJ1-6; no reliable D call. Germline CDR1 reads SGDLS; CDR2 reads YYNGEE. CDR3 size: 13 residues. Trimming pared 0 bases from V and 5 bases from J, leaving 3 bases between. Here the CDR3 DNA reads TGTGCCAGCAGCGTAGTCGATAATTCACCCCTCCACTTT. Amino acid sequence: CASSVVDNSPLHF.